These T cell receptor beta chains were read from a single sample in a study of monozygotic twins with inflammatory bowel disease. TCRdb reanalyzed the 5' RACE reads and collapses them to one entry per CDR3 protein, without DNA. This repertoire includes 120,000 to 150,000 distinct CDR3 sequences. The sample comprised blood. All receptors derive from a human donor with ulcerative colitis or Crohn's disease, or a healthy co-twin of an affected twin (not recorded which). Both conserved end residues are part of each CDR3.

v_call: TRBV5-1
cdr3_length: 14
j_call: TRBJ2-5
cdr3_aa: CASSPGLAVETQYF

v_call: TRBV3-1
cdr3_length: 16
j_call: TRBJ2-7
cdr3_aa: CASSHLFPASSYEQYF

v_call: TRBV29-1
cdr3_length: 13
j_call: TRBJ2-5
cdr3_aa: CSATSGAQETQYF

v_call: TRBV9
cdr3_length: 15
j_call: TRBJ2-5
cdr3_aa: CASSVARGFQETQYF

v_call: TRBV29-1
cdr3_length: 14
j_call: TRBJ2-2
cdr3_aa: CSAEEGAYTGELFF

v_call: TRBV4-1
cdr3_length: 20
j_call: TRBJ2-1
cdr3_aa: CASSQGAPGTGDWSDNEQFF

v_call: TRBV4-3
cdr3_length: 16
j_call: TRBJ2-3
cdr3_aa: CASSQAGGGATDTQYF

v_call: TRBV5-1
cdr3_length: 13
j_call: TRBJ1-1
cdr3_aa: CASSSSWETEAFF

v_call: TRBV6-5
cdr3_length: 15
j_call: TRBJ2-1
cdr3_aa: CASSLSRGWRNEQFF

v_call: TRBV6-2/TRBV6-3
cdr3_length: 15
j_call: TRBJ2-6
cdr3_aa: CASSLRRSGANVLTF

v_call: TRBV6-5
cdr3_length: 16
j_call: TRBJ1-6
cdr3_aa: CASSSYGQGRYSPLHF

v_call: TRBV5-1
cdr3_length: 14
j_call: TRBJ2-7
cdr3_aa: CASSLDPGYYEQYF

v_call: TRBV7-9
cdr3_length: 15
j_call: TRBJ2-7
cdr3_aa: CASSLYAVGEYEQYF